The 15 T cell receptor beta chains below were found in one sample sequenced in a study of beta chain features in type 1 diabetes. Study results and limitations: Shorter TCRB CDR3s, moderately but significantly so, marked every one of the four CD4+ subsets in Type 1 diabetes patients.

The entirety of the isolated RNA underwent reverse transcription, so expressed TCRB transcripts were sequenced. Sequenced by immunoSEQ multiplex PCR; TCRdb stores in-frame clones only, minus some. The profile shows more than 550,000 clones, around 15% of them singletons. Their specific antigens are unknown. The sample comprised naive CD4+ T cells from blood. Every receptor here comes from a man aged 18 to 29 with type 1 diabetes.

In its sample, this clone was seen a few times. This CDR3 reads CASSTGVVEQYF. In DNA form, the CDR3 reads TGTGCCAGCAGTACAGGGGTGGTCGAGCAGTACTTC. This chain links TRBV2 with TRBJ2-7; 7 bases agree with TRBD1. Losses at the gene ends were 5 bases for V and 6 bases for J; bases not matched to a gene: 4. Germline CDR1 reads SNHLY; CDR2 reads FYNNEI. This CDR3 spans 12 amino acids.

This clone has just a few counts. V usage is TRBV5-4 and J usage is TRBJ1-2; 7 bases align to TRBD1. In germline, CDR1 is SGHNT, CDR2 YYREEE (reference sequence). This CDR3 has 13 residues. V lost 5 bases to trimming and J lost 5 bases; unmatched junction nucleotides: 6. CDR3 in DNA: TGTGCCAGCAGACCCGACAGGGCTTATGGCTACACCTTC. It translates to CASRPDRAYGYTF.

The gene calls are TRBV28 and TRBJ1-2, with 12 positions matching TRBD1. The germline V gene has CDR1 MDHEN and CDR2 SYDVKM. The CDR3 spans 17 residues. V trimming: 6 bases; J trimming: 2 bases; junction bases outside the gene matches: 10. As DNA, the CDR3 is TGTGCCAGCAGCTCCCCGGCGGGACAGGGGGCGAACTATGGCTACACCTTC. Protein sequence: CASSSPAGQGANYGYTF.

This clone was counted between two and nine times. The gene calls are TRBV28 and TRBJ2-7, with D perhaps TRBD1 or TRBD2 (5 bases each). Per germline, CDR1 MDHEN and CDR2 SYDVKM. The CDR3 totals 13 residues. V was shortened by 1 base and J by 6 bases, with 10 bases between the two germline ends. The CDR3 DNA follows: TGTGCCAGCAGTTTATCTGGGGGATTCGAGCAGTACTTC. Its protein is CASSLSGGFEQYF.

This clone has only a few counts. The genes are TRBV7-9 and TRBJ1-5, with D unresolved. Trimming left V 3 bases short and J 0 bases short, with 12 bases between. Germline CDR1 SEHNR, CDR2 FQNEAQ (reference sequence). This CDR3 has 16 amino acids. CDR3 amino acids: CASSFSEPYSNQPQHF. CDR3 DNA: TGTGCCAGCAGCTTTTCTGAACCGTATAGCAATCAGCCCCAGCATTTT. Combining the CDR3 with reference TRBV7-9 and TRBJ1-5 gives the whole variable domain DTGVSQNPRHKITKRGQNVTFRCDPISEHNRLYWYRQTLGQGPEFLTYFQNEAQLEKSRLLSDRFSAERPKGSFSTLEIQRTEQGDSAMYLCASSFSEPYSNQPQHFGDGTRLSIL.

A note on this clone: Distinct nucleotide sequences in the sample also encode this CDR3. V usage is TRBV5-1 and J usage is TRBJ2-2; 8 bases are shared with TRBD1. This CDR3 spans 16 amino acids. The V gene end was trimmed by 2 bases and the J gene end by 1 base; junction bases not matched to a gene: 4. From germline, CDR1 is SGHRS and CDR2 YFSETQ. CDR3 region: CASSFSGQGNTGELFF. The CDR3 DNA follows: TGCGCCAGCAGCTTCAGCGGACAGGGGAACACCGGGGAGCTGTTTTTT. Full variable domain (rest looked up from reference TRBV5-1 and TRBJ2-2): KAGVTQTPRYLIKTRGQQVTLSCSPISGHRSVSWYQQTPGQGLQFLFEYFSETQRNKGNFPGRFSGRQFSNSRSEMNVSTLELGDSALYLCASSFSGQGNTGELFFGEGSRLTVL.

This chain uses TRBV25-1 with TRBJ2-7, with D maybe TRBD2 (6 bases). The CDR3 sequence is 12 residues long. Trimming shortened V by 9 bases and J by 5 bases, and 14 bases separated the two germline ends. Germline values: CDR1 MGHDK, CDR2 SYGVNS. CDR3 sequence reads: CARGGELNEQYF. CDR3 nucleotides: TGTGCCAGAGGAGGGGAGCTTAACGAGCAGTACTTC.

The J gene is TRBJ2-7, the V gene TRBV7-9, with D possibly being TRBD1 (5 bases). The CDR3 consists of 16 residues. Trimming shortened V by 3 bases and J by 0 bases, and 15 bases separated the two germline ends. The germline V gene encodes CDR1 SEHNR and CDR2 FQNEAQ (reference sequence). The CDR3 is CASSFLTGPNSYEQYF. CDR3 nucleotide sequence: TGTGCCAGCAGCTTCCTCACAGGCCCAAACTCCTACGAGCAGTACTTC. The full variable domain, completed using reference TRBV7-9 and TRBJ2-7, is DTGVSQNPRHKITKRGQNVTFRCDPISEHNRLYWYRQTLGQGPEFLTYFQNEAQLEKSRLLSDRFSAERPKGSFSTLEIQRTEQGDSAMYLCASSFLTGPNSYEQYFGPGTRLTVT.

This clone showed up just a few times. V gene TRBV10-3 combines with J gene TRBJ2-7, with TRBD2 identical over 10 bases. This CDR3 region has 15 residues. The V gene end was trimmed by 6 bases and the J gene end by 3 bases; junction bases not matched to a gene: 8. Germline assignment: CDR1 ENHRY and CDR2 SYGVKD. The CDR3 sequence is CAISGLADAHYEQYF. In nucleotides, the CDR3 is TGTGCCATCAGCGGACTAGCGGACGCACACTACGAGCAGTACTTC.

This clone came up a few times. CDR3 loop: CASSSTGVGNTIYF. The CDR3 nucleotides are TGTGCCAGCAGTTCCACAGGGGTCGGAAACACCATATATTTT. The chain uses TRBV28 and TRBJ1-3; 7 bases agree with TRBD1. The germline V gene encodes CDR1 MDHEN and CDR2 SYDVKM. This CDR3 region has 14 residues. V lost 4 bases to trimming and J lost 4 bases; unmatched junction nucleotides: 4.

The CDR3 region is CASSEFKAGTKGDTQYF. The CDR3, as DNA: TGCGCCAGCAGTGAGTTTAAGGCGGGGACGAAGGGAGATACGCAGTATTTT. The V gene is TRBV10-1, the J gene TRBJ2-3, with D maybe TRBD2 (6 bases). CDR3 length: 17 residues. Germline V gene lookup returns CDR1 WNHNN and CDR2 SYGVQD (reference sequence). Trimming removed 1 base at V and 5 bases at J, with 19 bases between.

The genes are TRBV7-2 and TRBJ2-1; 10 bases map to TRBD2. This CDR3 spans 15 amino acids. Unmatched junction bases numbered 5, after V lost 5 bases and J lost 4 bases. Germline V gene data show CDR1 as SGHTA and CDR2 as FQGNSA. The CDR3 DNA follows: TGTGCCAGCAGCCGGACTAGCGGACAATACAATGAGCAGTTCTTC. Amino acid sequence: CASSRTSGQYNEQFF. The variable domain in full, completed from reference TRBV7-2 and TRBJ2-1, reads GAGVSQSPSNKVTEKGKDVELRCDPISGHTALYWYRQSLGQGLEFLIYFQGNSAPDKSGLPSDRFSAERTGGSVSTLTIQRTQQEDSAVYLCASSRTSGQYNEQFFGPGTRLTVL.

This clone has a handful of counts. V usage is TRBV29-1 and J usage is TRBJ2-2; D ambiguous. V lost 6 bases, J lost 2 bases, and 7 bases lay in between. This CDR3 spans 12 amino acids. Looked up from germline, CDR1 is SQVTM and CDR2 is ANQGSEA. The DNA for the CDR3 is TGCAGCGTGCGACAAAACACCGGGGAGCTGTTTTTT. Translation: CSVRQNTGELFF.

This clone was counted only a few times. This sample also contains other DNA sequences that code for the same CDR3. The CDR3 DNA reads as TGTGCCAGCAGTAGGGAGCCTCAGCCCCAGCATTTT. It encodes CASSREPQPQHF. The V and J genes are TRBV2 and TRBJ1-5, with D uncertain. Looked up from germline, CDR1 is SNHLY and CDR2 is FYNNEI. The CDR3 is 12 amino acids. The V gene lost 5 bases and the J gene lost 6 bases, with 8 bases spanning the gap.

The chain carries TRBV29-1 and TRBJ1-2, with D maybe TRBD1 (5 bases). The germline gives CDR1 SQVTM, CDR2 ANQGSEA. The CDR3 contains 11 residues. The CDR3 DNA reads TGCCCGCGGGGCACCTTTTATGGCTACACCTTC. Translation gives CPRGTFYGYTF.